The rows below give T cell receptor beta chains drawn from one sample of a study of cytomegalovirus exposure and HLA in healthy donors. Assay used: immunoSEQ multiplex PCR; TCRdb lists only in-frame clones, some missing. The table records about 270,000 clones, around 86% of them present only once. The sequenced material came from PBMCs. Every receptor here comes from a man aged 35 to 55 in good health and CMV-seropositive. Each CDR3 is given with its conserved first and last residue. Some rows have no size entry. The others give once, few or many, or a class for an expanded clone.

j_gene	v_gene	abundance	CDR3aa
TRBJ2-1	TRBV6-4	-	CASSRASAHNEQFF
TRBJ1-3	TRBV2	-	CASSERDRFAGNTIYF
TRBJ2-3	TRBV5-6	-	CASGGGRAGDTQYF
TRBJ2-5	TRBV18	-	CASSPNLAGRRTQYF
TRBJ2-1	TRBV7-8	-	CASTLFRNEQFF
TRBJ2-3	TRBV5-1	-	CASSLAETGFTDTQYF
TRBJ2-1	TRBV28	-	CASSFPWVIGAGTNNEQFF
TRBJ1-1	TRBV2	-	CASSERSLTLNTEAFF
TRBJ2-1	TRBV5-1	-	CASSLLPYNEQFF
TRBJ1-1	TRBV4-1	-	CASSPRTASPNTEAFF
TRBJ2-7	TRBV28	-	CASSLYSAAGEQYF
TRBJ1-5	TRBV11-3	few	CASSFGQGPNQPQHF
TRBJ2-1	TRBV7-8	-	CASSAQGRSYNEQFF
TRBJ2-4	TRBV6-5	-	CASRRTGGIIQYF
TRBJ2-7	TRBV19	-	CASSIGSGHPYEQYF
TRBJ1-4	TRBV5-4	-	CASSLAFGGNEKLFF
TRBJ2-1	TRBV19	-	CASSREAGVYEQFF
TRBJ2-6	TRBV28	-	CASSWASGKSSGANVLTF
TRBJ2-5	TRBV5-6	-	CASSLFRTGSHQETQYF